This record concerns one T cell receptor beta chain sequence. V was pared by 4 bases and J by 4 bases, with 3 bases of the junction left unmatched. This CDR3 comprises 13 residues. CDR1 MDHEN and CDR2 SYDVKM come from the germline V gene. This sample is drawn from a study of T cell changes during pregnancy in multiple sclerosis. Generated by immunoSEQ multiplex PCR, the TCRdb table keeps only in-frame clones and is missing some. The sample carries tens of thousands of clones, more than 85% recorded once. The rearrangement joins TRBV28 to TRBJ2-5; TRBD2 aligns across 7 bases. The input for sequencing was CD8+ T cells from peripheral blood mononuclear cells, taken in the third trimester of pregnancy. The receptor was isolated from a female donor with multiple sclerosis, enrolled in a pregnancy study. CDR3 sequence: CASSSRLAETQYF. The CDR3 DNA sequence: TGTGCCAGCAGTTCCCGACTAGCAGAGACCCAGTACTTC.